The next 4 T cell receptor beta chains were all read from a single sample in a study of T cell responses to AZD1222 COVID-19 vaccine. Method: immunoSEQ multiplex PCR; TCRdb's copy keeps in-frame clones and lacks some. The sample includes around 140,000 clones, 75% to 95% seen only once; the top ten take about 7%. This specimen was peripheral blood, taken on day 0 of AZD1222 vaccination. These receptors were obtained from an adult in good health.

V gene TRBV6-5 combines with J gene TRBJ2-7, with D possibly being TRBD1 (6 bases). Germline assignment: CDR1 MNHEY and CDR2 SVGAGI. The CDR3 extends over 14 amino acids. Trimming cost V 4 bases and J 6 bases, with 16 bases left between them. The CDR3 loop reads CASSFWDKQSEQYF. The CDR3 DNA reads as TGTGCCAGCAGTTTTTGGGACAAGCAAAGCGAGCAGTACTTC.

V and J are TRBV30 and TRBJ1-1, with 9 nucleotides matching TRBD1. Germline CDR1 and CDR2: GTSNPN and SVGIG (reference sequence). The CDR3 covers 11 residues. With V trimmed by 8 bases and J by 4 bases, 2 bases remained unmatched. The CDR3 DNA reads as TGTGCCGGGGACAGGGCCACTGAAGCTTTCTTT. It specifies CAGDRATEAFF.

The chain has TRBV5-1 and TRBJ1-1; 8 nucleotides agree with TRBD1. The germline CDR1 and CDR2 sequences are SGHRS and YFSETQ. This CDR3 region has 13 residues. V trimming: 7 bases; J trimming: 6 bases; junction bases outside the gene matches: 8. CDR3 sequence reads: CASGDRGESEAFF. CDR3 DNA sequence: TGCGCCAGCGGCGACAGGGGAGAATCTGAAGCTTTCTTT.

The rearrangement links TRBV7-2 to TRBJ1-3; no clear D gene. The V gene lost 1 base and the J gene lost 0 bases, with 10 bases spanning the gap. The germline gives CDR1 SGHTA, CDR2 FQGNSA. The length of the CDR3 is 16 residues. The CDR3 DNA sequence: TGTGCCAGCAGCTTAGTAGGGTTCAGCTCTGGAAACACCATATATTTT. It yields the protein CASSLVGFSSGNTIYF.